A single sample gave rise to the 12 T cell receptor beta chains below, sequenced in a study of blood T cells in healthy people across ages. Sample-barcoded 5' priming and a J-beta primer mix drove a second PCR of roughly 7 to 11 cycles. In TCRdb, the 5' RACE reads were re-called with MiXCR into one record per CDR3 protein. The sample carries just under 900,000 distinct CDR3 sequences, 29% recorded once. Sequencing input: blood. All receptors derive from a woman of 80 years or more in good health.

Ten or more counts support this clonotype. The chain carries TRBV19 and TRBJ2-7; D ambiguous. Trimming cost V 5 bases and J 1 base, with 12 bases left between them. Germline V gene lookup returns CDR1 LNHDA and CDR2 SQIVND (reference sequence). This CDR3 is built from 14 residues. CDR3 region: CASSGAWGSYEQYF. CDR3 coding DNA: TGTGCCAGTAGTGGCGCATGGGGATCCTACGAGCAGTACTTC.

This clonotype was detected a few times. The chain recombines TRBV5-4 with TRBJ1-6; D is possibly TRBD1 (5 bases). The V and J ends lost 5 bases and 7 bases respectively, with 13 bases between them. The CDR3 extends over 14 amino acids. Germline V CDR1 and CDR2: SGHNT, YYREEE (reference sequence). The CDR3 DNA reads as TGTGCCAGCAGACGGGACTGGGGGAATTCACCCCTCCACTTT. Residues: CASRRDWGNSPLHF.

The chain combines TRBV30 with TRBJ1-6, with a tentative D call TRBD1 (6 bases). The V and J ends lost 3 bases and 8 bases respectively, with 14 bases between them. The CDR3 sequence is 14 residues long. The V gene's germline CDR1 is GTSNPN and CDR2 SVGIG (reference sequence). The DNA for the CDR3 is TGTGCCTGGAGGACAGGCCTTCTGGATTCACCCCTCCACTTT. This sequence encodes CAWRTGLLDSPLHF.

The CDR3 loop is CSARDYKNTEAFF. CDR3 sequence (DNA): TGCAGTGCTAGAGATTACAAGAACACTGAAGCTTTCTTT. The chain employs TRBV20-1 and TRBJ1-1; D remains unclear. Germline-derived CDR1 and CDR2 are DFQATT and SNEGSKA (reference sequence). The CDR3 consists of 13 residues. Trimming stripped 0 bases from V and 1 base from J, with 6 bases between.

This clonotype was detected ten times or more. The rearrangement uses TRBV15 and TRBJ2-5, with D hard to call. Trimming removed 0 bases at V and 3 bases at J, with 5 bases between. Germline V gene sequence: CDR1 LNHNV, CDR2 YYDKDF (reference sequence). The CDR3 is 13 residues long. The CDR3 sequence: CATSRDPKETQYF. The CDR3 DNA reads as TGTGCCACCAGCAGAGACCCTAAAGAGACCCAGTACTTC.

CDR3: CASSLYGVPGTAGYGYTF. The DNA for the CDR3 is TGTGCCAGCAGTTTATATGGGGTTCCGGGGACAGCGGGCTATGGCTACACCTTC. This rearrangement joins TRBV27 to TRBJ1-2, with 7 bases lining up with TRBD1. J lost 4 bases, V lost 1 base, and 15 bases had no gene match. The CDR3 is 18 amino acids. Germline CDR1 MNHEY, CDR2 SMNVEV (reference sequence).

Turning to this clonotype: This may arise from a read error, as a much more abundant clone is one base away. The chain has TRBV20-1 and TRBJ2-3, with D possibly TRBD1 on 6 matching bases. Deletions cut 3 bases from V and 2 bases from J, with 15 bases between. The length of the CDR3 is 15 residues. From germline, CDR1 is DFQATT and CDR2 SNEGSKA (reference sequence). The CDR3 loop is CSARGQQGNTDTQYF. The CDR3 DNA reads as TGCAGTGCTAGGGGCCAGCAGGGGAACACAGATACGCAGTATTTT.

V is TRBV7-2 and J is TRBJ1-1; D possibly corresponds to TRBD1 (6 bases). Trimming cost V 1 base and J 6 bases, with 18 bases left between them. The CDR3 extends over 16 amino acids. Germline assignment: CDR1 SGHTA and CDR2 FQGNSA. The CDR3 reads CASSLGSSAGEAEAFF. The CDR3 DNA is TGTGCCAGCAGCTTAGGATCTTCAGCAGGGGAGGCTGAAGCTTTCTTT.

In its sample, this clonotype was seen a few times. The rearrangement links TRBV2 to TRBJ1-5, with a tentative D call TRBD1 (6 bases). Trimming took 8 bases from V and 3 from J, leaving 14 bases between them. The germline V gene has CDR1 SNHLY and CDR2 FYNNEI. The length of the CDR3 is 14 residues. CDR3 residues: CASSGAYDNQPQHF. CDR3 nucleotide sequence: TGTGCCAGCTCAGGGGCTTATGACAATCAGCCCCAGCATTTT.

This clonotype has ten or more counts. This sequence joins TRBV28 and TRBJ2-1; 7 bases are shared with TRBD1. Germline assignment: CDR1 MDHEN and CDR2 SYDVKM. This CDR3 has 12 amino acids. The V and J ends lost 9 bases and 8 bases, in that order; junction bases with no gene match: 7. The CDR3 DNA reads as TGTGCCAGTCGACAGGGAGCCCATGAGCAGTTCTTC. It is translated as CASRQGAHEQFF.

Ten or more counts support this clonotype. The chain combines TRBV3-1 with TRBJ2-5; no clear D gene. The germline V gene encodes CDR1 LGHDT and CDR2 YNNKEL (reference sequence). The CDR3 contains 17 residues. Trimming pared 4 bases from V and 0 bases from J, leaving 18 bases between. The CDR3 reads CASSRRTRTFHQETQYF. Written as DNA, the CDR3 is TGTGCCAGCAGCCGCCGAACCCGGACGTTCCACCAAGAGACCCAGTACTTC.

This clonotype was counted a few times. The chain recombines TRBV30 with TRBJ2-7; D perhaps matches TRBD1 (6 bases). Germline lookup yields CDR1 GTSNPN and CDR2 SVGIG (reference sequence). The V gene lost 0 bases and the J gene lost 6 bases, with 12 bases spanning the gap. CDR3 length equals 13 residues. The CDR3 DNA is TGTGCCTGGAGTGTTGGGGGCAAGGGCGAGCAGTACTTC. This encodes CAWSVGGKGEQYF.